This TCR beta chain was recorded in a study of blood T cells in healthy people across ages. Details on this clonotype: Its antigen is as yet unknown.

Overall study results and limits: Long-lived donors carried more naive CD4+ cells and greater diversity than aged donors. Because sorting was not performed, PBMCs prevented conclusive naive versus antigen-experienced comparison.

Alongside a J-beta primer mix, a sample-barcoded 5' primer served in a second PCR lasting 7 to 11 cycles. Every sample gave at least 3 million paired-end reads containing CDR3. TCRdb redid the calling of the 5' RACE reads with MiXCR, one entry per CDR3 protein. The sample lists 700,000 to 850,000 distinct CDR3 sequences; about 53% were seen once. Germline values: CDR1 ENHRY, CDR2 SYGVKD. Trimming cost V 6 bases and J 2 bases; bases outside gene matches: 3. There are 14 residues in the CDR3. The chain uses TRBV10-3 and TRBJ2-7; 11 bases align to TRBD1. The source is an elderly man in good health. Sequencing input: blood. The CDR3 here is CAIRGQGGPYEQYF. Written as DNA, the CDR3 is TGTGCCATCAGGGGACAGGGGGGACCCTACGAGCAGTACTTC.